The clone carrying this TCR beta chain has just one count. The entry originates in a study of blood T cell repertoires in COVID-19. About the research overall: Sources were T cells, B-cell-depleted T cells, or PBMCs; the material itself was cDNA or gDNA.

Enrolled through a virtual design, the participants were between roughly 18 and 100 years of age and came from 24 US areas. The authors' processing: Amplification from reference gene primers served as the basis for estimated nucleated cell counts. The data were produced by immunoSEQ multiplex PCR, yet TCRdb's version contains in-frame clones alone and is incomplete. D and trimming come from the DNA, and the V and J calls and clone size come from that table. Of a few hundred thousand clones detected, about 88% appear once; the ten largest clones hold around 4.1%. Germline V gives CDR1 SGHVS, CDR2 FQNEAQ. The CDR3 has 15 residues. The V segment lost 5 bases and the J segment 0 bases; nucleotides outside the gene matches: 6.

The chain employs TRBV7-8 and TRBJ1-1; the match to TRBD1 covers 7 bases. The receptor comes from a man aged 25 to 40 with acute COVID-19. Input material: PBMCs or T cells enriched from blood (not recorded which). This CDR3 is CASSRDRALNTEAFF. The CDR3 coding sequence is TGTGCCAGCAGCCGAGACAGGGCTCTGAACACTGAAGCTTTCTTT.